This TCR beta chain appears in the sequencing data of a study of OX40 agonist ivuxolimab in advanced cancers. Overall study: People in dose escalation had one of these cancers: hepatocellular carcinoma, melanoma, renal cell or head and neck cancer. About 40% of patients had received prior checkpoint inhibitor therapy. In three patients, partial responses were observed, one with hepatocellular carcinoma and two with cutaneous melanoma.

Sampling times: baseline, cycle 4 day 1, cycle 7 day 1. Method: immunoSEQ multiplex PCR; TCRdb's copy keeps in-frame clones and lacks some. The table records some 66,000 clones, roughly 76% of them present only once. In germline, CDR1 is SQVTM, CDR2 ANQGSEA. CDR3 length equals 11 residues. The V end lost 4 bases, the J end lost 0 bases, and 3 bases lay between the germline ends. The clonotype originates from an adult with an advanced solid tumor such as melanoma, head and neck, liver or kidney cancer. This specimen was CD4+ or CD8+ T cells sorted from blood, taken in a trial of the OX40 agonist ivuxolimab. This rearrangement joins TRBV29-1 to TRBJ2-5; D unclear. The CDR3 protein is CSVGNQETQYF. As DNA, the CDR3 is TGCAGCGTTGGTAACCAAGAGACCCAGTACTTC.